Listed below are T cell receptor beta chains from one sample, sequenced in a study of T cells in Graves' hyperthyroidism and ophthalmopathy. TCRdb used MiXCR to reprocess the multiplex PCR reads, holding one entry per CDR3 protein. The sample includes 270,000 or so distinct CDR3 sequences, 25% of them seen just once. The sequenced material came from blood. The receptors derive from a man aged 40-50 years with Graves' hyperthyroidism that later progressed to Graves' ophthalmopathy. The CDR3 runs from the conserved cysteine through the conserved F or W. The order of the fields is V gene, J gene, clone size, D gene, CDR3 length, CDR3 protein, CDR3 DNA. A D gene is named only where the DNA matches it firmly. Not every row has a clone size; where given, it reads once, few, many or a size class.

v_call: TRBV7-9
j_call: TRBJ1-2
clone_size: many
d_call: -
cdr3_length: 13
cdr3_aa: CASSLTTAYGYTF
cdr3_nt: TGTGCCAGCAGCTTAACGACAGCCTATGGCTACACCTTC

v_call: TRBV6-5
j_call: TRBJ2-2
clone_size: many
d_call: -
cdr3_length: 14
cdr3_aa: CASSLGGSIGELFF
cdr3_nt: TGTGCCAGCAGTTTGGGTGGGAGTATCGGGGAGCTGTTTTTT

v_call: TRBV11-2
j_call: TRBJ2-5
clone_size: many
d_call: -
cdr3_length: 14
cdr3_aa: CASSLGSGLKTQYF
cdr3_nt: TGTGCCAGCAGCTTAGGTTCCGGGTTGAAGACCCAGTACTTC

v_call: TRBV12-3/TRBV12-4
j_call: TRBJ1-5
clone_size: -
d_call: -
cdr3_length: 15
cdr3_aa: CASKIGVSSNQPQHF
cdr3_nt: TGTGCCAGCAAAATAGGAGTTTCCAGCAATCAGCCCCAGCATTTT

v_call: TRBV7-3
j_call: TRBJ2-7
clone_size: many
d_call: TRBD1
cdr3_length: 14
cdr3_aa: CASSPDRALHEQYF
cdr3_nt: TGTGCCAGCAGCCCTGACAGGGCCCTCCACGAGCAGTACTTC

v_call: TRBV7-2
j_call: TRBJ2-7
clone_size: -
d_call: TRBD1
cdr3_length: 14
cdr3_aa: CASSVRDRGDEQYF
cdr3_nt: TGTGCCAGCAGCGTCCGGGACAGGGGCGACGAGCAGTACTTC

v_call: TRBV5-1
j_call: TRBJ1-3
clone_size: many
d_call: -
cdr3_length: 16
cdr3_aa: CASSPGGEHSGNTIYF
cdr3_nt: TGCGCCAGCAGCCCTGGCGGGGAACACTCTGGAAACACCATATATTTT

v_call: TRBV29-1
j_call: TRBJ2-3
clone_size: many
d_call: TRBD2
cdr3_length: 15
cdr3_aa: CSARLAGEVTDTQYF
cdr3_nt: TGCAGCGCAAGACTAGCGGGAGAGGTTACAGATACGCAGTATTTT

v_call: TRBV18
j_call: TRBJ2-4
clone_size: many
d_call: -
cdr3_length: 13
cdr3_aa: CASSSDYQGIQYF
cdr3_nt: TGTGCCAGCTCATCGGACTACCAGGGCATTCAGTACTTC

v_call: TRBV6-1
j_call: TRBJ2-5
clone_size: -
d_call: -
cdr3_length: 12
cdr3_aa: CASSRTETPPYF
cdr3_nt: TGTGCCAGCAGCCGGACTGAAACCCCCCCGTACTTC

v_call: TRBV6-2/TRBV6-3
j_call: TRBJ2-7
clone_size: -
d_call: -
cdr3_length: 12
cdr3_aa: CATAPSNTRQYF
cdr3_nt: TGTGCCACCGCGCCGTCAAACACACGGCAGTACTTC

v_call: TRBV11-2
j_call: TRBJ2-5
clone_size: many
d_call: TRBD1
cdr3_length: 17
cdr3_aa: CASSSWGTGGRGETQYF
cdr3_nt: TGTGCCAGCAGCTCGTGGGGGACAGGGGGCCGGGGAGAGACCCAGTACTTC

v_call: TRBV6-5
j_call: TRBJ1-2
clone_size: -
d_call: -
cdr3_length: 16
cdr3_aa: CASSSLQAYINYGYTF
cdr3_nt: TGTGCCAGCAGTTCCCTTCAAGCATATATTAACTATGGCTACACCTTC

v_call: TRBV28
j_call: TRBJ2-4
clone_size: many
d_call: TRBD1
cdr3_length: 15
cdr3_aa: CASSQLRMTGNIQYF
cdr3_nt: TGTGCCAGCAGTCAACTTAGAATGACAGGGAACATTCAGTACTTC

v_call: TRBV24-1
j_call: TRBJ2-5
clone_size: many
d_call: -
cdr3_length: 17
cdr3_aa: CATSDPLAGPVKETQYF
cdr3_nt: TGTGCCACCAGTGACCCGTTGGCGGGACCGGTTAAAGAGACCCAGTACTTC

v_call: TRBV28
j_call: TRBJ1-2
clone_size: -
d_call: -
cdr3_length: 13
cdr3_aa: CASKLPGSYGYTF
cdr3_nt: TGTGCCAGCAAACTTCCAGGGAGCTATGGCTACACCTTC

v_call: TRBV19
j_call: TRBJ1-2
clone_size: many
d_call: TRBD1
cdr3_length: 14
cdr3_aa: CASSIAGQLYGYTF
cdr3_nt: TGTGCCAGTAGTATAGCGGGACAGCTCTATGGCTACACCTTC

v_call: TRBV12-3/TRBV12-4
j_call: TRBJ1-1
clone_size: many
d_call: -
cdr3_length: 15
cdr3_aa: CASNRNPEGSTEAFF
cdr3_nt: TGTGCCAGCAATCGGAATCCAGAGGGGAGCACTGAAGCTTTCTTT

v_call: TRBV28
j_call: TRBJ1-1
clone_size: -
d_call: -
cdr3_length: 12
cdr3_aa: CAGGTAKTEAFF
cdr3_nt: TGTGCCGGAGGGACGGCAAAGACTGAAGCTTTCTTT

v_call: TRBV7-2
j_call: TRBJ2-5
clone_size: few
d_call: -
cdr3_length: 15
cdr3_aa: CASSLAGLAEETQYF
cdr3_nt: TGTGCCAGCAGCTTAGCAGGTCTAGCAGAGGAGACCCAGTACTTC

v_call: TRBV20-1
j_call: TRBJ1-2
clone_size: many
d_call: -
cdr3_length: 13
cdr3_aa: CSAGETGVYGYTF
cdr3_nt: TGCAGTGCCGGGGAGACAGGCGTATATGGCTACACCTTC

v_call: TRBV19
j_call: TRBJ2-2
clone_size: many
d_call: TRBD2
cdr3_length: 14
cdr3_aa: CASSPERDAGELFF
cdr3_nt: TGTGCCAGTAGTCCGGAGCGGGATGCCGGGGAGCTGTTTTTT

v_call: TRBV10-3
j_call: TRBJ2-7
clone_size: many
d_call: -
cdr3_length: 13
cdr3_aa: CATQPLEGYEQYF
cdr3_nt: TGTGCCACCCAACCGCTCGAAGGATACGAGCAGTACTTC

v_call: TRBV12-3/TRBV12-4
j_call: TRBJ2-4
clone_size: many
d_call: -
cdr3_length: 17
cdr3_aa: CASSTLALPLAKNIQYF
cdr3_nt: TGTGCCAGCAGTACCCTAGCCCTCCCCCTAGCCAAAAACATTCAGTACTTC

v_call: TRBV12-3/TRBV12-4
j_call: TRBJ2-2
clone_size: -
d_call: -
cdr3_length: 15
cdr3_aa: CASSPPDSSTGELFF
cdr3_nt: TGTGCCAGCAGTCCCCCGGACAGCTCCACCGGGGAGCTGTTTTTT

v_call: TRBV5-1
j_call: TRBJ1-1
clone_size: many
d_call: -
cdr3_length: 12
cdr3_aa: CASREPQGEAFF
cdr3_nt: TGCGCCAGCAGAGAGCCACAAGGGGAAGCTTTCTTT

v_call: TRBV20-1
j_call: TRBJ1-5
clone_size: many
d_call: -
cdr3_length: 16
cdr3_aa: CSAPIGQILSNQPQHF
cdr3_nt: TGCAGTGCCCCGATAGGACAGATCCTGAGCAATCAGCCCCAGCATTTT

v_call: TRBV7-9
j_call: TRBJ2-7
clone_size: many
d_call: -
cdr3_length: 13
cdr3_aa: CASSSSPSYEQYF
cdr3_nt: TGTGCCAGCAGCTCTTCGCCTTCCTACGAGCAGTACTTC

v_call: TRBV20-1
j_call: TRBJ2-7
clone_size: many
d_call: TRBD2
cdr3_length: 13
cdr3_aa: CSGSREGGYEQYF
cdr3_nt: TGCAGTGGGTCAAGGGAGGGAGGCTACGAGCAGTACTTC

v_call: TRBV6-5
j_call: TRBJ2-5
clone_size: many
d_call: -
cdr3_length: 13
cdr3_aa: CASSYLRQETQYF
cdr3_nt: TGTGCCAGCAGTTACCTCAGGCAAGAGACCCAGTACTTC

v_call: TRBV19
j_call: TRBJ1-2
clone_size: many
d_call: TRBD1
cdr3_length: 14
cdr3_aa: CASSIGQGAQGYTF
cdr3_nt: TGTGCCAGTAGTATCGGACAGGGGGCCCAGGGCTACACCTTC

v_call: TRBV30
j_call: TRBJ1-2
clone_size: few
d_call: -
cdr3_length: 10
cdr3_aa: CAWGTGGYTF
cdr3_nt: TGTGCCTGGGGGACCGGTGGCTACACCTTC